The 32 T cell receptor beta chains below come from one sample, sequenced in a study of T cells expressing NK-cell markers. TCRdb reanalyzed the 5' RACE reads and collapses them to one entry per CDR3 protein, without DNA. The table lists around 380,000 distinct CDR3 sequences. The source material was blood T cells: a sorted CD56 or NKG2C T cell subset, CD4+ or CD8+ T cells, or bulk PBMC T cells (not recorded which). These receptors all come from a woman between 50 and 59 years old in good health.

This chain uses TRBV15 with TRBJ2-1; TCRdb outputs TRBD2, but without DNA this stays unchecked. This CDR3 has 15 amino acids. Germline values: CDR1 LNHNV, CDR2 YYDKDF (reference sequence). The CDR3 spells CATRELAEPNNEQFF.

The chain combines TRBV11-2 with TRBJ1-6; TCRdb lists TRBD1, though no DNA is available to test this call. Per the germline V gene, CDR1 is SGHAT and CDR2 is FQNNGV. The CDR3 is made up of 16 amino acids. The CDR3 spells CASRFGSGQVNSPLHF.

The rearrangement joins TRBV6-5 to TRBJ2-7; TCRdb reports TRBD2, a call that lacks DNA to check it against. The CDR3 covers 16 residues. Germline values: CDR1 MNHEY, CDR2 SVGAGI. CDR3 in amino acids: CASSRLAGANTYEQYF.

The genes are TRBV30 and TRBJ2-1; TCRdb names TRBD2, which stays unverified in the absence of DNA. Germline loops: CDR1 GTSNPN, CDR2 SVGIG (reference sequence). The CDR3 is made up of 16 amino acids. CDR3 region: CALSLAGGIRYNEQFF.

J is TRBJ2-1 and V is TRBV4-1. This CDR3 has 14 residues. CDR1 and CDR2 from the germline V gene are MGHRA and YSYEKL. The CDR3 sequence: CASSHNERQSEQFF.

The chain carries TRBV25-1 and TRBJ2-1. Germline CDR1 MGHDK, CDR2 SYGVNS. The CDR3 loop spans 11 amino acids. This CDR3 reads CASSATNEQFF.

The CDR3 loop is CASSGPNRGRLALLYWQFF. The V and J genes are TRBV12-3 or TRBV12-4 and TRBJ2-1; lacking DNA, the TRBD1 call made by TCRdb goes unchecked. The CDR3 spans 19 residues.

V and J are TRBV4-2 and TRBJ1-3; TCRdb picks TRBD1, but there is no DNA to check that call. This CDR3 is 16 amino acids long. Germline loops: CDR1 LGHNA, CDR2 YNFKEQ. The CDR3 loop reads CASSQETGVGGNTIYF.

The J gene is TRBJ2-5, the V gene TRBV15; TCRdb indicates TRBD2, and absent DNA this call remains unverified. CDR3 length equals 16 residues. Germline V CDR1 and CDR2: LNHNV, YYDKDF (reference sequence). This CDR3 reads CATSGGLAGSGETQYF.

The V gene is TRBV7-8, the J gene TRBJ2-6; without DNA, the TCRdb call of TRBD1 cannot be checked. The CDR3 contains 19 residues. Germline-derived CDR1 and CDR2 are SGHVS and FQNEAQ. The CDR3 sequence: CASSLPRRDRGPGANVLTF.

This rearrangement joins TRBV18 to TRBJ2-7. This CDR3 has 13 amino acids. Germline V gives CDR1 KGHSH, CDR2 LQKENI. The CDR3 loop is CASSRDAPSEQYF.

The chain employs TRBV12-3 or TRBV12-4 and TRBJ2-7; lacking DNA, the TRBD2 call made by TCRdb goes unchecked. The CDR3 extends over 15 amino acids. The CDR3 reads CASRGTSGKSYEQYF.

The J gene is TRBJ2-5, the V gene TRBV18; there is no DNA to check the TCRdb D call of TRBD1. The CDR3 length is 17 residues. Germline V lookup: CDR1 KGHSH, CDR2 LQKENI. This chain's CDR3 is CASSPELAGQEKETQYF.

V and J are TRBV25-1 and TRBJ2-1; with no DNA, the TCRdb D assignment of TRBD1 cannot be verified. The CDR3 sequence is 13 residues long. Germline V gene data show CDR1 as MGHDK and CDR2 as SYGVNS. The CDR3 protein is CASRGQGRDEQFF.

The CDR3 loop reads CASRWGELGYTF. The chain has TRBV25-1 and TRBJ1-2; without DNA, the TCRdb call of TRBD1 cannot be checked. CDR1 and CDR2 (germline): MGHDK, SYGVNS. The CDR3 consists of 12 residues.

The V call is TRBV6-6, the J call TRBJ2-2; TCRdb's D call, TRBD2, is unchecked because there is no DNA. The CDR3 length is 16 residues. The germline V gene has CDR1 MNHNY and CDR2 SVGAGI (reference sequence). CDR3 loop: CASSQTAGGSAGELFF.

This rearrangement joins TRBV6-5 to TRBJ1-4; the TCRdb call, TRBD1, lacks DNA for checking. The CDR3 has 11 residues. Germline V CDR1 and CDR2: MNHEY, SVGAGI. The CDR3 reads CASSGGEKLFF.

The chain has TRBV2 and TRBJ2-3; the TCRdb D gene call, TRBD2, has no DNA to confirm it. Germline V gene sequence: CDR1 SNHLY, CDR2 FYNNEI. This CDR3 region has 15 residues. CDR3 amino acids: CASSGRAGAADTQYF.

The chain is built from TRBV6-5 and TRBJ1-2; the TCRdb D gene call, TRBD1, has no DNA to confirm it. Germline V CDR1 and CDR2: MNHEY, SVGAGI. This CDR3 region has 15 residues. Here the CDR3 reads CASNIGGSTNYGYTF.

The chain recombines TRBV11-3 with TRBJ2-1; TCRdb calls TRBD2, which cannot be checked without DNA. This CDR3 is built from 14 residues. Germline V gives CDR1 SGHNT, CDR2 YENEEA. CDR3 residues: CASSLGRGDNEQFF.

This chain joins TRBV7-8 and TRBJ2-3. CDR3 length: 15 amino acids. Germline V gives CDR1 SGHVS, CDR2 FQNEAQ. CDR3 residues: CASSLVGTTTDTQYF.

V is TRBV2 and J is TRBJ2-4. The germline V gene has CDR1 SNHLY and CDR2 FYNNEI. This CDR3 has 15 residues. CDR3 sequence: CASKGEALAKNIQYF. The whole variable domain, filled in from reference TRBV2 and TRBJ2-4, reads EPEVTQTPSHQVTQMGQEVILRCVPISNHLYFYWYRQILGQKVEFLVSFYNNEISEKSEIFDDQFSVERPDGSNFTLKIRSTKLEDSAMYFCASKGEALAKNIQYFGAGTRLSVL.

This chain connects TRBV6-6 to TRBJ1-6; TCRdb's D call of TRBD1 is untestable without DNA. Germline V lookup: CDR1 MNHNY, CDR2 SVGAGI (reference sequence). This CDR3 contains 12 residues. CDR3 sequence: CASSHRASPLHF.

V is TRBV10-2 and J is TRBJ1-1. The CDR3 sequence is 13 residues long. In germline, CDR1 is WSHSY, CDR2 SAAADI. The CDR3 region is CASSGRLGGEAFF.

The chain carries TRBV5-1 and TRBJ2-5; there is no DNA to check the TCRdb D call of TRBD2. Germline CDR1 reads SGHRS; CDR2 reads YFSETQ. The CDR3 is 15 amino acids. The CDR3 loop reads CASSLVLALQETQYF.

The chain links TRBV5-1 to TRBJ2-2; lacking DNA, the TRBD2 call made by TCRdb goes unchecked. Germline CDR1 is SGHRS and CDR2 is YFSETQ. This CDR3 contains 16 residues. The CDR3 sequence is CASSSRIAGSTGELFF.

J is TRBJ2-1 and V is TRBV20-1. Germline CDR1 is DFQATT and CDR2 is SNEGSKA (reference sequence). The CDR3 loop spans 15 amino acids. CDR3 loop: CSARDPRRKNNEQFF.

The rearrangement joins TRBV20-1 to TRBJ1-5. CDR1 is DFQATT and CDR2 is SNEGSKA in the germline V gene (reference sequence). CDR3 length: 13 residues. The CDR3: CSARGFENQPQHF.

This chain joins TRBV6-2 or TRBV6-3 and TRBJ2-7; TCRdb designates TRBD1, a call that cannot be tested without DNA. The V gene's germline CDR1 is MNHEY and CDR2 SVGEGT. The CDR3 covers 14 residues. CDR3 region: CASSYGGEAYEQYF.

The chain links TRBV12-3 or TRBV12-4 to TRBJ2-1; the TCRdb call, TRBD1, lacks DNA for checking. The length of the CDR3 is 14 residues. CDR3 residues: CASSSGGRNNEQFF.

The V and J genes are TRBV7-9 and TRBJ2-7. The CDR3 extends over 13 amino acids. Germline CDR1 and CDR2: SEHNR and FQNEAQ (reference sequence). The CDR3 sequence is CASSLVQGVEQYF.

The chain has TRBV6-5 and TRBJ2-5. Germline CDR1 MNHEY, CDR2 SVGAGI. The CDR3 length is 13 residues. The CDR3: CASSYSPQETQYF.